This TCR beta chain was sequenced in a study of long-term antiretroviral therapy in people with HIV. Survey-level resolution applied to immunoSEQ assay v3.0. Clones were sequenced by immunoSEQ multiplex PCR, and TCRdb holds only the in-frame ones, with some missing. The table records about 27,000 clones, 70% to 85% of them present only once. Germline V gene data show CDR1 as SGHKS and CDR2 as YYEKEE (reference sequence). The CDR3 loop spans 15 amino acids. Between the trimmed V and J ends, which lost 4 bases and 4 bases, there was a span of 15 bases. This clone was observed a single time. Its antigen is undetermined. Study-wide results and limits: HIV repertoires showed narrower CDR3 length ranges than controls.

The chain has TRBV5-5 and TRBJ1-3; D gene ambiguous. The source is a man between 18 and 29 years old with HIV. The sample here was unsorted PBMCs, taken 0.8 years before starting antiretroviral therapy. The CDR3: CASSPAPGLGNTIYF. CDR3 DNA: TGTGCCAGCAGCCCGGCCCCGGGGTTAGGAAACACCATATATTTT.